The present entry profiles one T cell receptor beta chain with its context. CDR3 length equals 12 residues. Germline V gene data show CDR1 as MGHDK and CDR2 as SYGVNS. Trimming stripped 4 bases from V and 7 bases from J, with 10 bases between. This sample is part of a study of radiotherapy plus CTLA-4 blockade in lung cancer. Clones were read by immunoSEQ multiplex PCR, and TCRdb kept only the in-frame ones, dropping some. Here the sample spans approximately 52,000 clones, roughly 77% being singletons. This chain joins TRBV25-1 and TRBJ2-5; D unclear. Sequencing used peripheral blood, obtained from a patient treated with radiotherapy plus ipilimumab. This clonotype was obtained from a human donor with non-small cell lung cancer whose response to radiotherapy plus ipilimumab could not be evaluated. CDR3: CASSVPPGTQYF. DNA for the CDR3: TGTGCCAGCAGTGTCCCCCCGGGGACCCAGTACTTC.